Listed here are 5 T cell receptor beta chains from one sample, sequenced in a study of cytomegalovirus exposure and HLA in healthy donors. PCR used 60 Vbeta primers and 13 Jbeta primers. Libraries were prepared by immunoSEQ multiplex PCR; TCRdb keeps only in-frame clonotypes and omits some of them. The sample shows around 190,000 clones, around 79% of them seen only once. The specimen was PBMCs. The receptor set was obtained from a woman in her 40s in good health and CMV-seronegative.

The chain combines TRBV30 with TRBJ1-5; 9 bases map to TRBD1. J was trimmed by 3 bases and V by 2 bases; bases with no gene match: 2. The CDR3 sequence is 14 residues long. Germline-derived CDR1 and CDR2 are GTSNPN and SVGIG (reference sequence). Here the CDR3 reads CAWSRTGDNQPQHF. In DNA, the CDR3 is TGTGCCTGGAGTCGGACAGGGGACAATCAGCCCCAGCATTTT.

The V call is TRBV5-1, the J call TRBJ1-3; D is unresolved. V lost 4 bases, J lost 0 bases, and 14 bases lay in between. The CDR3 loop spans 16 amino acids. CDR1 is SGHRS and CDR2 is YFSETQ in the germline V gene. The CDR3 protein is CASSGAVASSGNTIYF. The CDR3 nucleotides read TGCGCCAGCAGCGGAGCGGTTGCCAGCTCTGGAAACACCATATATTTT. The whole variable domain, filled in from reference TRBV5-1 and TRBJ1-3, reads KAGVTQTPRYLIKTRGQQVTLSCSPISGHRSVSWYQQTPGQGLQFLFEYFSETQRNKGNFPGRFSGRQFSNSRSEMNVSTLELGDSALYLCASSGAVASSGNTIYFGEGSWLTVV.

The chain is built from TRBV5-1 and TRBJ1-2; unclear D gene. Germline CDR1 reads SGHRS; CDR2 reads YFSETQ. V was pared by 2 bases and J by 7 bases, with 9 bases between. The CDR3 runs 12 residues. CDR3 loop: CASSFDRFGYTF. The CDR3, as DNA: TGCGCCAGCAGCTTCGATCGGTTTGGCTACACCTTC.

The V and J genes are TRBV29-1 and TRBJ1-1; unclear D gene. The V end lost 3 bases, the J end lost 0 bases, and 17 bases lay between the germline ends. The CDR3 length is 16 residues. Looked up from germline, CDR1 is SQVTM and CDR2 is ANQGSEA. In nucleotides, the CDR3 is TGCAGCGTTGACCCCTCGGCAGGAACCATGAACACTGAAGCTTTCTTT. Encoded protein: CSVDPSAGTMNTEAFF. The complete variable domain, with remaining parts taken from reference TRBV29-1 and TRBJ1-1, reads SAVISQKPSRDICQRGTSLTIQCQVDSQVTMMFWYRQQPGQSLTLIATANQGSEATYESGFVIDKFPISRPNLTFSTLTVSNMSPEDSSIYLCSVDPSAGTMNTEAFFGQGTRLTVV.

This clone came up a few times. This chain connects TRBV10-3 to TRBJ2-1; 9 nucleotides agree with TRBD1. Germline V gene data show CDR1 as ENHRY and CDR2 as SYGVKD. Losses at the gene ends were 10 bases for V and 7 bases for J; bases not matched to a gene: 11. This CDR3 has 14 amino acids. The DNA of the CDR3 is TGTGCCACAAGGACCTCCGGACAGGGGAATGAGCAGTTCTTC. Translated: CATRTSGQGNEQFF.